This TCR beta chain appears in the sequencing data of a study of T-cell memory formation after mild COVID-19. Study-level findings and limits: Contracting CD4+ clones lay largely in CM and EM, with CD8+ ones residing in EMRA. Some responding clones appeared in pre-infection memory, suggesting cross-reactive memory joined. Proof of SARS-CoV-2 specificity was absent for the second-wave clones that crested on day 37.

The length of the CDR3 is 14 residues. Germline V CDR1 and CDR2: MNHEY, SVGAGI. V gave up 8 bases and J gave up 1 base; unmatched junction bases: 5. With constant-segment primers, 5'RACE yielded cDNA libraries of TCR alpha and TCR beta that carried sample barcodes and UMIs. TCRdb reprocessed the 5' RACE reads via MiXCR and lists one record per CDR3 protein. The table has 250,000 to 300,000 distinct CDR3 sequences, 15% to 20% seen once. Concerning this clonotype itself: As yet, its antigen is unknown.

The chain combines TRBV6-5 with TRBJ1-1, with 9 bases aligning to TRBD1. The sample was PBMCs or a T cell subset sorted from them (not recorded which). The receptor was derived from a man aged 18-30 years who had mild COVID-19 (a few samples of this study predate the infection). Cell type and time point are not known. The CDR3 region has the DNA TGTGCCAGCGGTTGGACAGGGGAGAACACTGAAGCTTTCTTT. It yields the protein CASGWTGENTEAFF.